These T cell receptor beta chains were read from a single sample in a study of neurological immune-mediated disorders. In TCRdb, the 5' RACE reads were re-called with MiXCR into one record per CDR3 protein. The sample includes some 87,000 distinct CDR3 sequences, around 14% of them seen just once. The sequenced sample consisted of PBMCs. The receptors were sampled from a female donor with HTLV-1-associated myelopathy (HAM/TSP). CDR3s include the opening cysteine and the closing phenylalanine or tryptophan. A D gene is named only where the DNA matches it firmly. Size is stated for part of the rows, as once, few or many counts, or as a class when the clone is expanded.

V	J	length	size	D	DNA	CDR3
TRBV6-6	TRBJ2-7	14	many	TRBD1	TGTGCCAGCAGCGCTTCGGGCAGGGGGCGCGAGCAGTACTTC	CASSASGRGREQYF
TRBV7-8	TRBJ2-2	19	many	NA	TGTGCCAGCAGCCCCAGGAGGGACGGGACCCTCATCTACACCGGGGAGCTGTTTTTT	CASSPRRDGTLIYTGELFF
TRBV7-2	TRBJ2-1	15	many	NA	TGTGCCAGCAGTCCGTGGACTGGAGGAGACAATGAGCAGTTCTTC	CASSPWTGGDNEQFF
TRBV7-9	TRBJ1-3	17	many	TRBD1	TGTGCCAGCAGCGATTTAGGGACAGGGGGCCTCGGAAACACCATATATTTT	CASSDLGTGGLGNTIYF
TRBV7-2	TRBJ2-7	13	many	NA	TGTGCCAGCAGCTACCGGACGATCGCCGAGCAGTACTTC	CASSYRTIAEQYF
TRBV20-1	TRBJ2-5	12	many	NA	TGCAGTGCTAAAGGACAGCTGGAGACCCAGTACTTC	CSAKGQLETQYF
TRBV9	TRBJ2-3	13	many	NA	TGTGCCAGCAGCGACCCTGACACAGATACGCAGTATTTT	CASSDPDTDTQYF
TRBV27	TRBJ2-7	12	many	TRBD1	TGTGCCAGCAGTTCCGCAGGGGGCGAGCAGTACTTC	CASSSAGGEQYF
TRBV6-1	TRBJ2-3	15	many	TRBD1	TGTGCCAGCAGTACCCACAGGGGGCGAGCGGATACGCAGTATTTT	CASSTHRGRADTQYF
TRBV7-9	TRBJ2-2	17	many	TRBD1	TGTGCCAGCAGCTTTCCGCCGGGACAGAGTCTGCCCGGGGAGCTGTTTTTT	CASSFPPGQSLPGELFF
TRBV6-6	TRBJ2-4	14	many	TRBD1	TGTGCCAGTACAGGGGGACGGGCCAAAAACATTCAGTACTTC	CASTGGRAKNIQYF
TRBV5-1	TRBJ2-3	12	many	NA	TGCGCCAGCAGCTTGCCCACAGATACGCAGTATTTT	CASSLPTDTQYF
TRBV15	TRBJ1-6	15	many	NA	TGTGCCACCAGCAGAGATGCAGTGATTAATTCACCCCTCCACTTT	CATSRDAVINSPLHF
TRBV5-1	TRBJ2-7	15	many	TRBD1	TGCGCCAGCAGCACCCGGACAGCCTCAGGGGGCGAGCAGTACTTC	CASSTRTASGGEQYF
TRBV12-3/TRBV12-4	TRBJ2-2	15	many	NA	TGTGCCAGCAGTTTAAGGCAGGGGATCACCGGGGAGCTGTTTTTT	CASSLRQGITGELFF
TRBV6-5	TRBJ1-5	15	many	NA	TGTGCCAGCAGTTACTCGGTCAGCAACAATCAGCCCCAGCATTTT	CASSYSVSNNQPQHF
TRBV14	TRBJ1-6	15	many	TRBD1	TGTGCCAGCAGCCAAGGGACAGGGCTCGGTTCACCCCTCCACTTT	CASSQGTGLGSPLHF
TRBV6-2/TRBV6-3	TRBJ1-5	13	NA	NA	TGTGCCAGCAGTCCCCATGGGGATCAACCCCAGCATTTT	CASSPHGDQPQHF
TRBV5-1	TRBJ1-6	15	many	NA	TGCGCCAGCAGCTTGGTCTGGGAGAATAATTCACCCCTCCACTTT	CASSLVWENNSPLHF
TRBV2	TRBJ2-1	14	NA	NA	TGTGCCAGCAGCCAGACCCGCTCCTACAATGAGCAGTTCTTC	CASSQTRSYNEQFF
TRBV12-3/TRBV12-4	TRBJ2-4	12	many	NA	TGTGCCAGCAAGCGTCGGGGAAACATTCAGTACTTC	CASKRRGNIQYF
TRBV28	TRBJ2-6	16	many	NA	TGTGCCAGCAGTTTGGGGGGCGCGGCTGGGGCCAACGTCCTGACTTTC	CASSLGGAAGANVLTF
TRBV7-2	TRBJ2-7	13	many	NA	TGTGCCAGCAGTTTTACTACTTGGGAGGAGCAGTACTTC	CASSFTTWEEQYF
TRBV19	TRBJ1-1	8	many	NA	TGTGCCACTATGAAGGGTTTCTTT	CATMKGFF
TRBV6-5	TRBJ2-3	14	many	NA	TGTGCCAGCAGTAACAGGGAGCGCACAGATACGCAGTATTTT	CASSNRERTDTQYF
TRBV7-7	TRBJ2-5	14	few	TRBD2	TGTGCCAGCAGCGCTAGCGGGGGGGCAGGGACCCAGTACTTC	CASSASGGAGTQYF
TRBV29-1	TRBJ1-4	12	many	NA	TGCAGCGTTGCTCCGGTTCTGGGGAAACTGTTTTTT	CSVAPVLGKLFF
TRBV7-2	TRBJ2-4	14	many	NA	TGTGCCAGCAGCTGGCGGGGCGGAGACGGCATTCAGTACTTC	CASSWRGGDGIQYF
TRBV5-1	TRBJ2-1	18	NA	TRBD2	TGCGCCAGCAGCTTGGACAGACTAGCGGGGGAGTACTACGATGAGCAGTTCTTC	CASSLDRLAGEYYDEQFF
TRBV7-2	TRBJ1-2	13	NA	NA	TGTGCCAGCAGCATACAGGGTCTGAGTGGCTACACCTTC	CASSIQGLSGYTF
TRBV15	TRBJ2-1	14	many	NA	TGTGCCACCAGCACAATAGGGACGACCAATGAGCAGTTCTTC	CATSTIGTTNEQFF
TRBV6-1	TRBJ2-2	15	many	NA	TGTGCCAGCAGTGGAGGAAGAGGGGGTTCCGGGGAGCTGTTTTTT	CASSGGRGGSGELFF
TRBV10-3	TRBJ1-1	14	many	NA	TGTGCCATCAGTGACGGTCAGGCTAACACTGAAGCTTTCTTT	CAISDGQANTEAFF
TRBV12-3/TRBV12-4	TRBJ1-3	15	many	NA	TGTGCCAGCAGATGGGGACAAGCGGCTGGAAACACCATATATTTT	CASRWGQAAGNTIYF
TRBV5-1	TRBJ2-3	15	many	TRBD1	TGCGCCAGCAGCTCCGGGACAGGGGCTTCCGATACGCAGTATTTT	CASSSGTGASDTQYF
TRBV6-6	TRBJ2-1	15	few	NA	TGTGCCAGCAGCGTGACAGTGGGGGATTACAATGAGCAGTTCTTC	CASSVTVGDYNEQFF
TRBV20-1	TRBJ1-6	14	many	NA	TGCAGTGCTAGGGGCCAGTTCCTTAATTCACCCCTCCACTTT	CSARGQFLNSPLHF
TRBV29-1	TRBJ1-5	14	many	NA	TGCAGCGTCGCGGCAGGTACGGAGCTTGAGCCCCAGCATTTT	CSVAAGTELEPQHF
TRBV5-1	TRBJ2-3	12	many	NA	TGCGCCAGCAGCGTACTAGACGATACGCAGTATTTT	CASSVLDDTQYF
TRBV5-1	TRBJ2-3	16	many	NA	TGCGCCAGCAGCTTGGTACCCGGGACTAGCACAGATACGCAGTATTTT	CASSLVPGTSTDTQYF
TRBV7-2	TRBJ2-1	15	NA	TRBD2	TGTGCCAGCAGAGAAAGCGGGGGGAATTTCAATGAGCAGTTCTTC	CASRESGGNFNEQFF
TRBV3-1	TRBJ2-7	15	once	NA	TGTGTCAGCAGCCAAGCCTGGACGGCGGCCTACGAGCAGTACTTC	CVSSQAWTAAYEQYF
TRBV4-1	TRBJ2-7	13	many	TRBD1	TGCGCCAGCAGCCTCCGGGACAGCCACGAGCAGTACTTC	CASSLRDSHEQYF
TRBV20-1	TRBJ2-3	16	many	TRBD2	TGCAGTGCTAACGCCGGACTAGCGGGGGGCACAGATACGCAGTATTTT	CSANAGLAGGTDTQYF
TRBV5-1	TRBJ2-6	17	many	NA	TGCGCCAGCAGCGGATACAGTGGTCTTGGAGGGGCCAACGTCCTGACTTTC	CASSGYSGLGGANVLTF
TRBV12-3/TRBV12-4	TRBJ2-3	15	many	TRBD1	TGTGCCAGCACCCAATCACAGGGGGTATTGGATACGCAGTATTTT	CASTQSQGVLDTQYF